This T cell receptor beta chain was sequenced in a study of molecular identifiers for immune sequencing clone quantification. Germline assignment: CDR1 SGHDT and CDR2 YYEEEE. This CDR3 is built from 13 residues. Generation of bulk TCR libraries relied on previously described methods and listed TCR primers. TCRdb processed the PCR reads anew with MiXCR; each CDR3 protein has one entry. The repertoire holds about 100,000 distinct CDR3 sequences, with roughly a third as singletons. Notes on this clonotype: The junction departs from germline at one end; a sequencing error may be responsible.

This sequence was found in a human donor in good health. Some libraries in this study had Jurkat cell RNA spiked in. Input material: naive CD8+ T cells from blood, with Jurkat cell RNA spiked in. As to subset: FACS-sorted CD8+CD4-CCR7+CD45RA+ naive T cells. The rearrangement uses TRBV5-6 and TRBJ2-3; D unresolved. CDR3 sequence reads: CVSSPPNTDTQYF. The CDR3, as DNA: TGTGTCAGCAGCCCTCCTAATACAGATACGCAGTATTTT.